Included here is one T cell receptor beta chain sequence, with context. Its antigen remains unidentified. Germline V gene data show CDR1 as KGHDR and CDR2 as SFDVKD. Trimming at V came to 8 bases and at J to 4 bases, leaving 8 bases not matched to a gene. The length of the CDR3 is 14 residues. TCRdb ran MiXCR on the 5' RACE reads and lists one entry per CDR3 protein. The repertoire holds hundreds of thousands of distinct CDR3 sequences, with approximately 15% as singletons. The entry originates in a study of T-cell memory formation after mild COVID-19. Study conclusions and caveats: The appearance of some responding clones in pre-infection memory suggested that cross-reactive memory joined. CD4+ contracting clones were mainly CM and EM; CD8+ ones, EMRA. The SARS-CoV-2 specificity of second-wave clones reaching peak at day 37 remained unverified.

V and J are TRBV24-1 and TRBJ2-5; 8 bases align to TRBD1. Specimen: PBMCs or a T cell subset sorted from them (not recorded which). The TCR comes from an adult woman who had mild COVID-19 (a few samples of this study predate the infection). Cell type and time point are not known. The CDR3 here is CATKGQGMGETQYF. As DNA, the CDR3 is TGTGCCACCAAAGGACAGGGTATGGGAGAGACCCAGTACTTC.